This T cell receptor (beta chain) comes out of a study of T-cell memory formation after mild COVID-19 (dated by TCRdb to 2020 to 2022). For the wider study: TCR sequence clusters from the two donors were largely donor specific. The cohort comprised two young, previously healthy adult volunteers, one female and one male. Longitudinal TCRalpha and TCRbeta repertoire sequencing tracked T-cell clones expanding and contracting after mild COVID-19 in two donors. What the study reported, not specific to this receptor: Only a couple of mild cases were covered by the study, and larger cohorts that include severe cases with pre-infection samples were considered necessary. The second-wave clones that peaked on day 37 were not confirmed to be SARS-CoV-2 specific. Balanced CD4/CD8 phenotypes were observed for clones contracting from day 15 to 85, whereas a bias towards CD4+ was observed for a second wave of clones expanding from day 15 to 37. Contracting CD4+ clones were found mainly in CM and EM memory subsets, while CD8+ clones were enriched in EMRA. Some responding clones were detected in pre-infection memory, suggesting pre-existing cross-reactive memory T cells joined the SARS-CoV-2 response.

Ficoll-Paque density gradient centrifugation was the method used to isolate PBMCs. The sample was run on an Illumina NovaSeq 6000. TCRalpha and TCRbeta cDNA libraries were constructed by 5'RACE with constant-segment primers, with sample barcodes and unique molecular identifiers being introduced. RNA was extracted from every sample with Trizol reagent. The libraries were amplified in two PCR steps, and the second step added a second sample barcode and Illumina TruSeq adapters. Libraries were sequenced on an Illumina NovaSeq with 2 x 150 bp paired-end reads. On the authors' methods: With migec v1.2.7, reads were demultiplexed and then collapsed into UMI-guided consensus sequences. Using mixcr v2.1.11, UMI consensuses were aligned to TRA and TRB V and J templates and then assembled into clonotypes. A clonotype was counted as expanded or contracted only if both edgeR and NoisET called the change significant, with noise models trained on biological replicates. For edgeR calls, the cutoffs were a false discovery rate-adjusted p below 0.01 and a log2 fold-change threshold of 1. As an exploratory analysis of dynamics, PCA with hierarchical clustering was applied to max-normalized trajectories of the 1000 most abundant clonotypes. Separately sequenced CD4+ and CD8+ repertoires were used to assign a CD4 or CD8 phenotype to each responding clone. TCRdb trimmed public reads at Q25 via fastp, called clones via MiXCR and kept in-frame beta chains. Rows are combined by CDR3 protein, so each entry shows the most common genes and DNA. It is TCRdb's table, rather than the study itself, that gives the V and J calls and clone size. The sample yields 70,000 to 100,000 distinct CDR3 sequences; about 12% were counted once. The ten most abundant clones make up about 28% of the sample.

About this clonotype: Its antigen is unknown. Base-call qualities are not available, and no considerably larger clone is one nucleotide away.

The germline V gene gives CDR1 as MNHEY and CDR2 as SVGAGI. The germline V end is reduced by 4 bases and the J end by 4 bases; junction bases left unmatched: 10. Counted from cysteine to phenylalanine, this CDR3 has 18 amino acids. CDR3 DNA is the only sequence kept; it has 54 bases, read in frame from the first base. The sequenced sample was PBMCs or a T cell subset sorted from them (not recorded which). Recombination connected TRBV6-5 to TRBJ2-2; a stretch of 12 junction bases matches TRBD1. The sequence was obtained from an adult woman who had mild COVID-19 (a few samples of this study predate the infection). The sample titles of this study are shuffled in the database, so cell type and time point are left out; the donor was told from shared clones. The nucleotide sequence is TGTGCCAGCAGTTTCTTTGGGGGACAGGGGGCGCCCACCGGGGAGCTGTTTTTT. Its protein reads: CASSFFGGQGAPTGELFF.